The entry that follows covers one TCR beta chain sequence. The antigen is unknown. This record belongs to a study of cytomegalovirus exposure and HLA in healthy donors. General study points: With further analysis later on, most CMV-associated TCR beta chains appeared HLA-restricted.

There are 15 residues in the CDR3. Looked up from germline, CDR1 is LNHDA and CDR2 is SQIVND (reference sequence). After removal of 3 bases from V and 2 bases from J, the junction contained 4 bases not matched to a gene. Researchers ran the PCR with 60 Vbeta and 13 Jbeta primers. Clones were read by immunoSEQ multiplex PCR, and TCRdb kept only the in-frame ones, dropping some. In the table there are 150,000 to 200,000 clones, 84% of which are singletons. The sequence was obtained from a boy younger than 18 in good health and CMV-seronegative. This sequence joins TRBV19 and TRBJ1-1, with 9 bases that match TRBD1. The sample consisted of PBMCs. The CDR3 region has the DNA TGTGCCAGTAGTATGGGGACAGGGAGCAACACTGAAGCTTTCTTT. Protein sequence: CASSMGTGSNTEAFF.